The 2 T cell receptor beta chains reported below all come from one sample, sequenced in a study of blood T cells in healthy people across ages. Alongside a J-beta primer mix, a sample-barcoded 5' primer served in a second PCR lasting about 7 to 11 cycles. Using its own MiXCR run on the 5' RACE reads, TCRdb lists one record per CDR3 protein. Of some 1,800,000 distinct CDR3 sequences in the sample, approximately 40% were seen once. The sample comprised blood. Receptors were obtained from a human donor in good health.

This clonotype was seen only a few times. Here the CDR3 reads CAISDTGKPNQPQHF. The CDR3 DNA follows: TGTGCCATCAGTGACACAGGTAAACCAAATCAGCCCCAGCATTTT. V gene TRBV10-3 combines with J gene TRBJ1-5; D is perhaps TRBD1 (5 bases). The CDR3 is made up of 15 amino acids. Trimming cost V 3 bases and J 4 bases, with 13 bases left between them. Looked up from germline, CDR1 is ENHRY and CDR2 is SYGVKD.

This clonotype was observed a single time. The CDR3 DNA reads as TGTGCCAGCAGGCGAAGGTCCGGGACAACTTACGAGCAGTACTTC. Its protein is CASRRRSGTTYEQYF. The chain has TRBV2 and TRBJ2-7, with D perhaps TRBD1 (6 bases). Germline V gene lookup returns CDR1 SNHLY and CDR2 FYNNEI. Trimming took off 6 bases at V and 4 bases at J, with 19 bases between the two ends. The length of the CDR3 is 15 residues.